The following is a TCR beta chain sequence with its context. The sample originates from a study of blood T cell repertoires in COVID-19. Study-level background: Sources were T cells, B-cell-depleted T cells, or PBMCs; the material itself was cDNA or gDNA.

Germline CDR1 reads SNHLY; CDR2 reads FYNNEI. The CDR3 totals 15 residues. V was clipped by 7 bases and J by 1 base; unmatched bases: 5. Libraries were prepared by immunoSEQ multiplex PCR; TCRdb keeps only in-frame clonotypes and omits some of them. Of some 150,000 clones listed, 75% to 90% are singletons. The sequence came from a man in his 70s with acute or convalescent COVID-19. Sequenced material: peripheral blood. The chain recombines TRBV2 with TRBJ1-4; 8 bases match TRBD1. As DNA, the CDR3 is TGTGCCAGCAACCTAGGACAGGGAACTAATGAAAAACTGTTTTTT. It codes for CASNLGQGTNEKLFF.